This T cell receptor (beta chain) stems from a study of graft-versus-host responses after intestinal transplantation. Trimming took off 0 bases at V and 6 bases at J, with 11 bases between the two ends. Germline loops: CDR1 MNHNY, CDR2 SVGAGI (reference sequence). This CDR3 contains 15 residues. Method: immunoSEQ multiplex PCR; TCRdb's copy keeps in-frame clones and lacks some. The repertoire holds 20,000 to 25,000 clones, with 85% to 95% as singletons. V gene TRBV6-6 combines with J gene TRBJ2-2; D gene unclear. The sample consisted of PBMCs, taken about 250 days after intestinal transplant. The clonotype was recovered from a human patient who received an intestinal transplant, so some T cells may come from the graft donor. CDR3 nucleotide sequence: TGTGCCAGCAGTTACTCGAATTTGGGTCCCGGGGAGCTGTTTTTT. Amino acid sequence: CASSYSNLGPGELFF.